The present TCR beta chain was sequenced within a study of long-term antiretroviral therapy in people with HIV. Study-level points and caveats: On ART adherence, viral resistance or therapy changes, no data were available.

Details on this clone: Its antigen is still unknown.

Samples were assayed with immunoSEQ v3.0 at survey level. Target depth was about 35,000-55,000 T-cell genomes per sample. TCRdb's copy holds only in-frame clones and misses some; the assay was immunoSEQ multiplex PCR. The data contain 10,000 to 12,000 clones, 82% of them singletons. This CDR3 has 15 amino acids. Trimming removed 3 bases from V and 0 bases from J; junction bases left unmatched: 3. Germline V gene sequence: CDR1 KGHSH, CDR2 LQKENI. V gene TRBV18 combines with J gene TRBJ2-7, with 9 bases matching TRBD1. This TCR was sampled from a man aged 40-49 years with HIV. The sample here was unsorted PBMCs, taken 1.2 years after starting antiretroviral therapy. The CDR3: CASSPGQGHSYEQYF. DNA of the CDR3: TGTGCCAGCTCACCCGGACAGGGGCACTCCTACGAGCAGTACTTC. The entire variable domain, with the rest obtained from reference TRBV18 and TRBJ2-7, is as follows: NAGVMQNPRHLVRRRGQEARLRCSPMKGHSHVYWYRQLPEEGLKFMVYLQKENIIDESGMPKERFSAEFPKEGPSILRIQQVVRGDSAAYFCASSPGQGHSYEQYFGPGTRLTVT.